The 24 T cell receptor beta chains below come from one sample, sequenced in a study of Graves' ophthalmopathy and Graves' hyperthyroidism. RNA transcripts provided the template for amplifying TCR beta CDR3 regions. Second-round multiplex PCR followed a first-round RT-PCR using HTBI primers. One entry per CDR3 protein results from TCRdb running MiXCR on the multiplex PCR reads. The sample records 500,000 to 700,000 distinct CDR3 sequences, about a fifth being singletons. The sample consisted of peripheral blood. The receptors shown here come from a woman aged 18-35 years with stable Graves' hyperthyroidism. Some clones in this sample may be carry-over from other donors' samples.

This clonotype was observed at least ten times. V usage is TRBV12-3 or TRBV12-4 and J usage is TRBJ2-7; the D gene is possibly TRBD2 (5 bases). V was clipped by 2 bases and J by 3 bases, with 14 bases between them. This CDR3 contains 15 residues. The CDR3 reads CASSLRTPADYEQYF. The CDR3 DNA reads TGTGCCAGCAGTTTAAGGACTCCCGCGGACTACGAGCAGTACTTC.

The chain combines TRBV27 with TRBJ2-7, with TRBD1 identical over 7 bases. The V gene's germline CDR1 is MNHEY and CDR2 SMNVEV (reference sequence). J lost 4 bases, V lost 4 bases, and 10 bases had no gene match. The CDR3 is made up of 15 amino acids. The CDR3, as DNA: TGTGCCAGCAGTTCCTTACAGGGGAAGAGGTACGAGCAGTACTTC. Its translation: CASSSLQGKRYEQYF.

This clonotype showed up many times. The rearrangement uses TRBV5-1 and TRBJ2-2; 8 positions agree with TRBD2. The CDR3 spans 15 residues. J gave up 4 bases and V 1 base, and 3 bases lay outside the gene matches. Per germline, CDR1 SGHRS and CDR2 YFSETQ. CDR3 sequence reads: CASSLTREGTGELFF. For the CDR3, the DNA is TGCGCCAGCAGCTTGACCCGGGAGGGCACCGGGGAGCTGTTTTTT. Filled out from reference TRBV5-1 and TRBJ2-2, the complete variable domain reads KAGVTQTPRYLIKTRGQQVTLSCSPISGHRSVSWYQQTPGQGLQFLFEYFSETQRNKGNFPGRFSGRQFSNSRSEMNVSTLELGDSALYLCASSLTREGTGELFFGEGSRLTVL.

This clonotype was found a few times. This CDR3 reads CASSFTGRAGELFF. The CDR3 DNA is TGTGCCAGCAGCTTCACAGGGAGAGCCGGGGAGCTGTTTTTT. This sequence joins TRBV7-9 and TRBJ2-2; possibly TRBD1 for D (6 bases). The CDR3 covers 14 residues. Trimming took 3 bases from V and 6 from J, leaving 11 bases between them. Germline CDR1 SEHNR, CDR2 FQNEAQ (reference sequence).

This clonotype appeared many times. The chain employs TRBV6-5 and TRBJ2-2; D is undetermined. Germline V lookup: CDR1 MNHEY, CDR2 SVGAGI. V lost 0 bases and J 3 bases, leaving 14 bases between the germline ends. This CDR3 has 17 amino acids. This chain's CDR3 is CASSYSPAWSDTGELFF. The DNA for the CDR3 is TGTGCCAGCAGTTACTCCCCCGCTTGGTCCGACACCGGGGAGCTGTTTTTT.

This clonotype was counted at least ten times. The chain links TRBV2 to TRBJ1-2; a weak D match, TRBD1 (6 bases). Germline V CDR1 and CDR2: SNHLY, FYNNEI. The CDR3 runs to 15 residues. V lost 1 base to trimming and J lost 4 bases, with 13 bases between them. CDR3 residues: CASSEGVQGFYGYTF. The CDR3 DNA sequence: TGTGCCAGCAGTGAAGGGGTACAGGGTTTCTATGGCTACACCTTC.

This clonotype was counted ten times or more. J is TRBJ1-5 and V is TRBV28; D not certain. The ends were cut back, 4 bases at V and 1 base at J, with 11 bases in the middle. CDR1 and CDR2 from the germline V gene are MDHEN and SYDVKM. CDR3 length: 15 residues. The CDR3 here is CASSSDTSSNQPQHF. CDR3 bases: TGTGCCAGCAGTTCCGATACCTCGAGCAATCAGCCCCAGCATTTT.

This chain connects TRBV27 to TRBJ1-1; D may be TRBD1 (5 bases). V lost 5 bases to trimming and J lost 4 bases, with 14 bases between them. The germline CDR1 and CDR2 sequences are MNHEY and SMNVEV (reference sequence). The CDR3 runs 14 residues. CDR3 region: CASSIRGGGTEAFF. CDR3 in DNA: TGTGCCAGCAGTATCCGGGGGGGGGGCACTGAAGCTTTCTTT.

The V gene is TRBV18, the J gene TRBJ1-5; tentative D call: TRBD1 (5 bases). Per the germline V gene, CDR1 is KGHSH and CDR2 is LQKENI. The CDR3 runs 14 residues. V dropped 6 bases and J dropped 3 bases, with 12 bases sitting between them. The CDR3 sequence is CASSHRQLNQPQHF. The CDR3 DNA sequence: TGTGCCAGCTCGCATAGACAGCTCAATCAGCCCCAGCATTTT.

A word on this clonotype: A much larger clone differs from this one at a single base, so this may be a read error. The rearrangement joins TRBV27 to TRBJ1-6; TRBD1 agrees at 8 bases. The CDR3 is made up of 15 amino acids. CDR1 and CDR2 from the germline V gene are MNHEY and SMNVEV (reference sequence). CDR3 loop: CASSPRGPLNSHLHF. CDR3 bases: TGTGCCAGCAGTCCCAGGGGGCCCCTTAATTCACACCTCCACTTT.

This clonotype has only one observation. The J gene is TRBJ1-6, the V gene TRBV6-1, with a possible D match to TRBD1 (5 bases). Germline lookup yields CDR1 MNHNS and CDR2 SASEGT. V was cut by 1 base and J by 10 bases, with 17 bases left in between. The CDR3 is 16 amino acids. CDR3 loop: CASSEVRGLRESPLHF. The CDR3 nucleotides are TGTGCCAGCAGTGAAGTTAGGGGATTGCGAGAATCACCCCTCCACTTT.

This clonotype occurred a few times. V gene TRBV4-2 combines with J gene TRBJ1-1, with D maybe TRBD1 (5 bases). The V gene's germline CDR1 is LGHNA and CDR2 YNFKEQ. Trimming took 1 base from V and 3 from J, leaving 9 bases between them. The CDR3 loop spans 14 amino acids. The CDR3 loop reads CASSQGSGHTEAFF. The CDR3 nucleotides are TGTGCCAGCAGCCAAGGATCGGGACACACTGAAGCTTTCTTT.

The V and J genes are TRBV24-1 and TRBJ2-2; unclear D gene. This CDR3 is 16 amino acids long. V was clipped by 7 bases and J by 4 bases, with 18 bases between them. Germline loops: CDR1 KGHDR, CDR2 SFDVKD. In DNA, the CDR3 is TGTGCCACCAGAGGAACGGTAGGAATCCTCACCGGGGAGCTGTTTTTT. It specifies CATRGTVGILTGELFF.

This clonotype showed up many times. The rearrangement links TRBV6-1 to TRBJ2-5; a possible D gene is TRBD2 (6 bases). Per the germline V gene, CDR1 is MNHNS and CDR2 is SASEGT. Trimming cost V 2 bases and J 5 bases, with 12 bases left between them. This CDR3 spans 14 amino acids. The CDR3 is CASSEQGGLETQYF. The CDR3, as DNA: TGTGCCAGCAGTGAACAAGGAGGGTTGGAGACCCAGTACTTC.

The rearrangement links TRBV6-5 to TRBJ1-1; D is undetermined. The germline V gene encodes CDR1 MNHEY and CDR2 SVGAGI. With 2 bases removed from V and 1 base from J, the gap between germline ends came to 8 bases. The CDR3 extends over 14 amino acids. The CDR3 sequence: CASSYEKANTEAFF. As DNA, the CDR3 is TGTGCCAGCAGTTACGAGAAAGCGAACACTGAAGCTTTCTTT.

This clonotype was picked up a small number of times. This chain connects TRBV5-1 to TRBJ1-5; no clear D. The CDR3 sequence is 17 residues long. Germline CDR1 reads SGHRS; CDR2 reads YFSETQ. V was pared by 0 bases and J by 5 bases, with 18 bases between. The CDR3 DNA sequence: TGCGCCAGCAGCTTGGGACTGGGGAGGGAAGCCGATCAGCCCCAGCATTTT. This sequence encodes CASSLGLGREADQPQHF.

This clonotype was seen only a few times. The chain combines TRBV20-1 with TRBJ2-2; 9 nucleotides match TRBD1. Trimming cost V 2 bases and J 6 bases; bases outside gene matches: 10. The germline V gene has CDR1 DFQATT and CDR2 SNEGSKA (reference sequence). The CDR3 loop spans 16 amino acids. The CDR3 sequence: CSARPAGTGFPGELFF. CDR3 in DNA: TGCAGTGCTAGACCGGCCGGGACAGGGTTCCCCGGGGAGCTGTTTTTT.

This chain connects TRBV3-1 to TRBJ2-5, with 10 bases lining up with TRBD2. V was pared by 1 base and J by 4 bases, with 6 bases of the junction left unmatched. Per germline, CDR1 LGHDT and CDR2 YNNKEL (reference sequence). This CDR3 is built from 16 residues. CDR3 sequence reads: CASSQVSGGAGETQYF. The CDR3 DNA reads TGTGCCAGCAGCCAAGTCAGCGGGGGGGCCGGAGAGACCCAGTACTTC.

This clonotype was counted at least ten times. The chain has TRBV20-1 and TRBJ1-1, with D possibly matching TRBD1 (5 bases). This CDR3 has 13 amino acids. Trimming cost V 6 bases and J 0 bases, with 11 bases left between them. CDR1 DFQATT and CDR2 SNEGSKA come from the germline V gene (reference sequence). The chain's CDR3 is CSAQRDLNTEAFF. The CDR3 bases are TGCAGTGCCCAACGGGACTTGAACACTGAAGCTTTCTTT.

This clonotype was counted only a few times. The chain links TRBV4-1 to TRBJ2-6, with D uncertain. Germline V gene lookup returns CDR1 MGHRA and CDR2 YSYEKL. V was shortened by 1 base and J by 4 bases, with 8 bases between the two germline ends. The CDR3 has 15 amino acids. CDR3 DNA sequence: TGCGCCAGCAGCCAAGCCGGAGACGGGGCCAACGTCCTGACTTTC. It is translated as CASSQAGDGANVLTF.

This clonotype was observed many times. This chain connects TRBV9 to TRBJ1-1; maybe TRBD1 (6 bases). This CDR3 region has 15 residues. The ends were cut back, 4 bases at V and 3 bases at J, with 16 bases in the middle. The germline V gene has CDR1 SGDLS and CDR2 YYNGEE. The CDR3 coding sequence is TGTGCCAGCAGCCCTAAGACAGGAGGGGACACTGAAGCTTTCTTT. Residues: CASSPKTGGDTEAFF.

This clonotype came up many times. The rearrangement links TRBV12-3 or TRBV12-4 to TRBJ2-7, with 14 bases matching TRBD2. Trimming removed 8 bases from V and 7 bases from J; junction bases left unmatched: 10. This CDR3 is built from 15 residues. The CDR3 protein is CASAPTSGGVGEQYF. In DNA, the CDR3 is TGTGCCAGCGCCCCGACTAGCGGGGGGGTTGGGGAGCAGTACTTC.

This clonotype was observed at least ten times. The V call is TRBV6-2 or TRBV6-3, the J call TRBJ2-7; a possible D gene is TRBD1 (6 bases). Trimming pared 2 bases from V and 2 bases from J, leaving 13 bases between. This CDR3 has 15 amino acids. CDR1 is MNHEY and CDR2 is SVGEGT in the germline V gene. The DNA for the CDR3 is TGTGCCAGCAGTTACGGGGGCGCAGGGACCTACGAGCAGTACTTC. This gives the protein CASSYGGAGTYEQYF.

This chain uses TRBV27 with TRBJ1-2, with D hard to call. The V gene's germline CDR1 is MNHEY and CDR2 SMNVEV (reference sequence). Trimming pared 0 bases from V and 5 bases from J, leaving 16 bases between. The CDR3 spans 16 residues. The CDR3 nucleotides read TGTGCCAGCAGTTTATCGAGGGCAGCGGTGAAGTATGGCTACACCTTC. Protein product: CASSLSRAAVKYGYTF.